This T cell receptor beta chain was documented in a study of blood T cell repertoires in COVID-19. The wider study: COVID-19 samples collected from the United States, Italy and Spain covered acute and convalescent phases. In each case, the material was cDNA or gDNA derived from T cells, B-cell-depleted T cells, or PBMCs.

Authors' analysis steps: For nucleated cells, counts were estimated from reference gene primer amplification. Clones were read by immunoSEQ multiplex PCR, and TCRdb kept only the in-frame ones, dropping some. For V, J and clone size, that table is used; D and trimming come from the DNA. Among 350,000 or so clones, roughly 90% were seen once, and the ten largest hold approximately 7%. The CDR3 is 12 residues long. Deletions cut 6 bases from V and 2 bases from J, with 8 bases between. The germline V gene has CDR1 MNHEY and CDR2 SMNVEV (reference sequence). The sequenced sample was peripheral blood. This sequence was found in a man aged 18 to 29 with active or convalescent COVID-19. This chain links TRBV27 with TRBJ2-7; D remains unclear. The CDR3 nucleotides read TGTGCCAGCAGAGACACAGCCTACGAGCAGTACTTC. Protein product: CASRDTAYEQYF.